This TCR beta chain was retrieved from a study of early T cells in non-severe SARS-CoV-2 infection. Across the study: The chains were unpaired, and the sequenced material was bulk RNA from unsorted whole blood.

Whole-study findings and limits: Private and CD4 specificities were missed by VDJdb matching, skewed to anti-spike CD8.

Attached unique molecular identifiers marked individual cDNA molecules. TCRdb re-called the 5' RACE reads through MiXCR, storing one row per CDR3 protein. Found here are tens of thousands of distinct CDR3 sequences, 12% to 15% of them singletons; the top ten hold 6.1%. Concerning this clonotype: What it binds is unknown.

The CDR3 spans 14 residues. Germline V gene data show CDR1 as SGHTA and CDR2 as FQGNSA. V gave up 1 base and J gave up 3 bases, with 10 bases separating them. The chain combines TRBV7-2 with TRBJ2-7, with D uncertain. Sequenced: whole blood. The clonotype was recovered from an adult who was a healthcare worker with PCR-confirmed SARS-CoV-2 infection or an uninfected control (not recorded which). The CDR3 DNA is TGTGCCAGCAGCTTAGAGGCCTACTACTACGAGCAGTACTTC. Amino acids: CASSLEAYYYEQYF.